This TCR beta chain was sequenced during a study of OX40 agonist ivuxolimab in advanced cancers. Worth noting for this clone: Its target is unknown.

Germline values: CDR1 MNHNY, CDR2 SVGAGI (reference sequence). Trimming cost V 6 bases and J 10 bases, with 12 bases left between them. This CDR3 is 11 amino acids long. Study conclusions and caveats: CD4+ and CD8+ blood T cells expanded clonally by week 6 at 0.1 to 3.0 mg/kg.

Profiled with immunoSEQ multiplex PCR; TCRdb holds only in-frame clones, not every one. The sample has approximately 76,000 clones, roughly 85% seen once; the top ten hold about 0.57%. The chain combines TRBV6-6 with TRBJ1-1, with unresolved D. The sample in question was CD4+ or CD8+ T cells sorted from blood, obtained in a trial of the OX40 agonist ivuxolimab. The origin of this receptor is an adult with an advanced solid tumor such as melanoma, head and neck, liver or kidney cancer. The CDR3 coding sequence is TGTGCCAGCAGGGATCAAGTAGGAGCTTTCTTT. It encodes CASRDQVGAFF.